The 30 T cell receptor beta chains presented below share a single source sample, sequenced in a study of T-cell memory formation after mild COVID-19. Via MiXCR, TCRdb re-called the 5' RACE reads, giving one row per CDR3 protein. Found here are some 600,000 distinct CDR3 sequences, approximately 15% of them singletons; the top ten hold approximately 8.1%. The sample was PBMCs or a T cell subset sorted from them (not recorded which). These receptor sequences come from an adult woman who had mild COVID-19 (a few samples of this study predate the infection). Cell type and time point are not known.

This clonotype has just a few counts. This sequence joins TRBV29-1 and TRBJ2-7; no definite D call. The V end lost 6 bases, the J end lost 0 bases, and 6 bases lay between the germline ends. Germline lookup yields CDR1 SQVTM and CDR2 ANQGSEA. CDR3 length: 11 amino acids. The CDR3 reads CSVSDSYEQYF. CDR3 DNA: TGCAGCGTCTCCGACTCCTACGAGCAGTACTTC.

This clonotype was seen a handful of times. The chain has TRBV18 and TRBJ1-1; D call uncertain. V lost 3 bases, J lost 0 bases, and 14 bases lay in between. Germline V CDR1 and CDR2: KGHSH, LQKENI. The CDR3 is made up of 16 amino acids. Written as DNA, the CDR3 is TGTGCCAGCTCACCTGGGAGGTCTCCCATGAACACTGAAGCTTTCTTT. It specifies CASSPGRSPMNTEAFF.

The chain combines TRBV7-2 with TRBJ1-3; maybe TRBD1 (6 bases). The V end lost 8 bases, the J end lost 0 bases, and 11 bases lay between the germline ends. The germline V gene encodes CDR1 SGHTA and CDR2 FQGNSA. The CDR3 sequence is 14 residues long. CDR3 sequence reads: CASGQTRSGNTIYF. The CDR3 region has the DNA TGTGCCAGCGGACAGACTCGCTCTGGAAACACCATATATTTT. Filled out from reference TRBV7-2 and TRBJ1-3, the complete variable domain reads GAGVSQSPSNKVTEKGKDVELRCDPISGHTALYWYRQSLGQGLEFLIYFQGNSAPDKSGLPSDRFSAERTGGSVSTLTIQRTQQEDSAVYLCASGQTRSGNTIYFGEGSWLTVV.

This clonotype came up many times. The CDR3 DNA follows: TGTGCCAGCAGCTCGCGCCGTTTACAGGGGGACGAGCAGTACTTC. Its translation: CASSSRRLQGDEQYF. The chain is built from TRBV7-8 and TRBJ2-7, with 8 bases that match TRBD1. Germline values: CDR1 SGHVS, CDR2 FQNEAQ. The length of the CDR3 is 15 residues. V lost 4 bases, J lost 5 bases, and 10 bases stayed unmatched.

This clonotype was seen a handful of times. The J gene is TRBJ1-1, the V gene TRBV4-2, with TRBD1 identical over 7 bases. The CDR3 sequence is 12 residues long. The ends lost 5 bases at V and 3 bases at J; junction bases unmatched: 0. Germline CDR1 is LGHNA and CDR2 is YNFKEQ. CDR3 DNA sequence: TGTGCCAGCAGCGGACAGGACACTGAAGCTTTCTTT. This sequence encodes CASSGQDTEAFF.

The CDR3 spells CSVPDTNTGELFF. The DNA for the CDR3 is TGCAGCGTTCCGGACACAAACACCGGGGAGCTGTTTTTT. This chain joins TRBV29-1 and TRBJ2-2; D may be TRBD1 (5 bases). The CDR3 length is 13 residues. CDR1 SQVTM and CDR2 ANQGSEA come from the germline V gene. The V end was cut by 5 bases, the J end by 2 bases, with 9 bases between.

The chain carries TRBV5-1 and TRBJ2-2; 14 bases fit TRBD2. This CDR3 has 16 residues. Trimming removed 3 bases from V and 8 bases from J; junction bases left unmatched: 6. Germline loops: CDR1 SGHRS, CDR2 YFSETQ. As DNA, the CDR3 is TGCGCCAGCAGCTGGGGACTAGCGGGAGCTTCTGGGGAGCTGTTTTTT. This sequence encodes CASSWGLAGASGELFF.

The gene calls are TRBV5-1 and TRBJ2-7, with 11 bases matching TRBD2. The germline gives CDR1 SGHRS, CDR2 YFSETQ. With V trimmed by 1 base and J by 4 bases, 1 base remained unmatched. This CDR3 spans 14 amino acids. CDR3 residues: CASSLIAGGYEQYF. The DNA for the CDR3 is TGCGCCAGCAGCTTGATAGCGGGAGGGTACGAGCAGTACTTC.

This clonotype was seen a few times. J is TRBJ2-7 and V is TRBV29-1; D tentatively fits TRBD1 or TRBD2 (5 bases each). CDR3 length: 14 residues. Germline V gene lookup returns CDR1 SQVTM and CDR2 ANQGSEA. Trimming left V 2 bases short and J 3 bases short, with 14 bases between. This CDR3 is CSVESGAGSYEQYF. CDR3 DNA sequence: TGCAGCGTTGAATCTGGGGCAGGGAGCTACGAGCAGTACTTC.

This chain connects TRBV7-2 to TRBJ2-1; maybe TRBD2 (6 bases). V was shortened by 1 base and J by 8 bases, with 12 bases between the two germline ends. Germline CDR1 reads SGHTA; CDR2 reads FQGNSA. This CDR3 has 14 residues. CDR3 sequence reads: CASSLVPSVDEQFF. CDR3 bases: TGTGCCAGCAGCTTAGTCCCTAGCGTGGATGAGCAGTTCTTC.

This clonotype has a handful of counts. The CDR3 DNA follows: TGTGCCAGCAGCGCCCTCGGGGGGTTGGCTGGAAACACCATATATTTT. Amino acid sequence: CASSALGGLAGNTIYF. The chain employs TRBV27 and TRBJ1-3; D is perhaps TRBD1 (5 bases). CDR3 length equals 16 residues. Germline assignment: CDR1 MNHEY and CDR2 SMNVEV (reference sequence). Trimming removed 6 bases at V and 2 bases at J, with 17 bases between.

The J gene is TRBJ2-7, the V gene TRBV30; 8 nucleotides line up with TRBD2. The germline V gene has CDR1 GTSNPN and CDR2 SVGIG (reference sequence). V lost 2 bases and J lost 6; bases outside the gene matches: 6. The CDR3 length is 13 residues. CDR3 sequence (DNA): TGTGCCTGGAGTAGCGGGAGCTGGGGCGAGCAGTACTTC. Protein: CAWSSGSWGEQYF.

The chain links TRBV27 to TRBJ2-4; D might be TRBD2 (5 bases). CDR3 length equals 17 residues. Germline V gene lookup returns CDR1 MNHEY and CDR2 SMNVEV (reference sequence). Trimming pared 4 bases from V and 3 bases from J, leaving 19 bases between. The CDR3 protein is CASSSGSKGLGKNIQYF. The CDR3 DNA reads TGTGCCAGCAGTTCGGGGAGCAAGGGTCTAGGCAAAAACATTCAGTACTTC.

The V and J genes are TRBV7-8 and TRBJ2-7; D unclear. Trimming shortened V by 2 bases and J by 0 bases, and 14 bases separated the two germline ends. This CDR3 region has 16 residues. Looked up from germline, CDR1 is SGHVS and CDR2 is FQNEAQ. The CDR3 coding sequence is TGTGCCAGCAGCTTAATGAGCCCGGCGGCCTCCTACGAGCAGTACTTC. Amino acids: CASSLMSPAASYEQYF.

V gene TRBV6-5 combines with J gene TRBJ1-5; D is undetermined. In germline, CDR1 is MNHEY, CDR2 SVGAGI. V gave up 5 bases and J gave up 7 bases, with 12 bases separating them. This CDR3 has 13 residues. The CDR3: CASSATPKQPQHF. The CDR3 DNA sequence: TGTGCCAGCAGTGCCACACCTAAACAGCCCCAGCATTTT.

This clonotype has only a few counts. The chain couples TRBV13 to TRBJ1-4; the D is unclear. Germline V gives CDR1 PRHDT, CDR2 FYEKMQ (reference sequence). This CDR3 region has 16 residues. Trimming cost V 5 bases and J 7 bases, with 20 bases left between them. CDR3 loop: CASSREQWHRGEKLFF. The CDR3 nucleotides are TGTGCCAGCAGCCGCGAGCAATGGCATCGTGGTGAAAAACTGTTTTTT.

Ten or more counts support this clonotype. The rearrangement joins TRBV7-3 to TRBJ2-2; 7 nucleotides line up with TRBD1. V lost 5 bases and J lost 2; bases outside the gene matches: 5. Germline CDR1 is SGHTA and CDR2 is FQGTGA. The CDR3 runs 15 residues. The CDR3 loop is CASSPRGGNTGELFF. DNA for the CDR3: TGTGCCAGCAGCCCTAGAGGGGGCAACACCGGGGAGCTGTTTTTT.

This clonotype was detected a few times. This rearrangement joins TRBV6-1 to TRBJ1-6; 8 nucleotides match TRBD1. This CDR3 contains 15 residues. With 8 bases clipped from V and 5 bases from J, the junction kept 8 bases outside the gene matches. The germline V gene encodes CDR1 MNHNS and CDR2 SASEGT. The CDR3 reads CASCVNRGDNSPLHF. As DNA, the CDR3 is TGTGCCAGCTGTGTGAACAGGGGGGATAATTCACCCCTCCACTTT.

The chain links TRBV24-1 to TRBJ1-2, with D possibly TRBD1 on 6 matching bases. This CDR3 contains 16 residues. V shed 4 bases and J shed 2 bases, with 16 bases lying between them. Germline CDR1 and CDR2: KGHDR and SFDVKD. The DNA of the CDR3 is TGTGCCACCAGTGACCCGGGAGCCCAGGGGAACTATGGCTACACCTTC. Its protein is CATSDPGAQGNYGYTF.

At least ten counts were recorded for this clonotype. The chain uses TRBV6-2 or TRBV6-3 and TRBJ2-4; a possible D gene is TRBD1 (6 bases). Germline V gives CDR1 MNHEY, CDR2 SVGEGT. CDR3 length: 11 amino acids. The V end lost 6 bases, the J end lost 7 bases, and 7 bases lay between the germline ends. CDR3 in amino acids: CASRTGNIQYF. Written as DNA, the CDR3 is TGTGCCAGCAGAACAGGGAACATTCAGTACTTC.

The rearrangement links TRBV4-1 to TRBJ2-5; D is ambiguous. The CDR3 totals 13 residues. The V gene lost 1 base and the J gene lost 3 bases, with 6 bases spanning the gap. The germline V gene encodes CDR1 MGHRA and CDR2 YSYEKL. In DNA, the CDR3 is TGCGCCAGCAGCCAAGGCCAGAAAGAGACCCAGTACTTC. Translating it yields CASSQGQKETQYF.

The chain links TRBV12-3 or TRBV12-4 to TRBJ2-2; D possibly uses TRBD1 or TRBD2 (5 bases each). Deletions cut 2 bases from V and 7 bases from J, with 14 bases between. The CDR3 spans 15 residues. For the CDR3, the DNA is TGTGCCAGCAGTTTATTGGGACCCGGGGACGGGGAGCTGTTTTTT. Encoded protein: CASSLLGPGDGELFF.

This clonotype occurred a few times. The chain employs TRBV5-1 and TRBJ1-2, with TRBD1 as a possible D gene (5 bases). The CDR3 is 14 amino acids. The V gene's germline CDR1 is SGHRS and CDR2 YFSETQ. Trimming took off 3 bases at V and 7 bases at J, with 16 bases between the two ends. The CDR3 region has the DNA TGCGCCAGCAGCTCCGAATCAGGGATAGGTGGCTACACCTTC. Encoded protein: CASSSESGIGGYTF.

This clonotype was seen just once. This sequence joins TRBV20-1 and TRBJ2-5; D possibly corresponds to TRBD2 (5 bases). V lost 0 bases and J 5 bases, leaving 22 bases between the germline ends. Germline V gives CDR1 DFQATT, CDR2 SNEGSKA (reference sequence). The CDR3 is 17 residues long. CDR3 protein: CSARDLAGPPPRETQYF. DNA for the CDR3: TGCAGTGCTAGAGATCTGGCGGGCCCCCCACCAAGGGAGACCCAGTACTTC.

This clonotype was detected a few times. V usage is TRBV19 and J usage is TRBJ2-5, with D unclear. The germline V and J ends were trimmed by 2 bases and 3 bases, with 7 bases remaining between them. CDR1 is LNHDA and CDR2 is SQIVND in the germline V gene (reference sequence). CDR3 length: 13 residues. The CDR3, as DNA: TGTGCCAGTAGTATATCGATAGAAGAGACCCAGTACTTC. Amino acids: CASSISIEETQYF.

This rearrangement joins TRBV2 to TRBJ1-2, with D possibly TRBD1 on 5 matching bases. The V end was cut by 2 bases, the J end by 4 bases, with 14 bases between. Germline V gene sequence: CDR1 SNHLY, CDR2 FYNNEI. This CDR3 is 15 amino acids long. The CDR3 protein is CASSEKVAGLYGYTF. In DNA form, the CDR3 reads TGTGCCAGCAGTGAAAAGGTGGCAGGGCTCTATGGCTACACCTTC.

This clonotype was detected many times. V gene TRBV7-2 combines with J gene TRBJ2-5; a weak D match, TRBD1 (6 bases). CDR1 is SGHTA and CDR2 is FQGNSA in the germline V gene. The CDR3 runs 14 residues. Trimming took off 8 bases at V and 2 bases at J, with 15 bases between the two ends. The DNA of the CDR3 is TGTGCCAGCGAACGACGCAGGGGACAAGAGACCCAGTACTTC. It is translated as CASERRRGQETQYF.

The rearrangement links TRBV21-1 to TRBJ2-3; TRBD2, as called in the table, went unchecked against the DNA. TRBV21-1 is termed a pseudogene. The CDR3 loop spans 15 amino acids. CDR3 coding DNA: TGTGCCAGCAGCAAGAGGCCCGGGCTCACAGATACGCAGTATTTT. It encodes CASSKRPGLTDTQYF.

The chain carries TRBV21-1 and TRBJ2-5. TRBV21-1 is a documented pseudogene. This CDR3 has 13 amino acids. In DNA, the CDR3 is TGTGCCAGCACCTCTCGGGTCCAAGAGACCCAGTACTTC. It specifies CASTSRVQETQYF.

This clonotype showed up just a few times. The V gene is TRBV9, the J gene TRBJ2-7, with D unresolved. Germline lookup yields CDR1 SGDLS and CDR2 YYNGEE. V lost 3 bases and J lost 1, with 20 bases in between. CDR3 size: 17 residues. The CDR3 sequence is CASSDHESRGESYEQYF. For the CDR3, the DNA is TGTGCCAGCAGCGACCACGAATCTCGTGGAGAATCCTACGAGCAGTACTTC.